This TCR beta chain was sequenced in a study of regulatory T cells in long-lasting Graves disease (dated by TCRdb to the early 2020s). Broadly, across the study: Persistent Graves' disease was defined as antithyroid drug treatment for over 5 years with persistently positive TSH receptor autoantibodies. A total of approximately 35 samples underwent TCR sequencing: roughly 13 from persistent and about 20 from newly diagnosed Graves' disease patients. Persistent Graves' disease patients were compared with newly diagnosed Graves' disease patients by peripheral blood TCR sequencing and RNA sequencing. Antithyroid drugs had been taken for approximately 10 years on average by persistent Graves' disease patients in the clinical cohort. The study took place in China and was registered as a clinical trial. Paper-wide results and their limitations: Lower TCR Shannon entropy and fewer highly expanded clones were observed in persistent Graves' disease patients than in newly diagnosed patients, which suggested clonal expansion. Preferential use of TRBV28, TRBJ1-2 and TRBJ2-5 was observed in persistent disease, whereas TRBV20-1 and TRBJ2-1 were favored in newly diagnosed disease. Only peripheral blood was studied, because thyroid tissue, the primary lesion, was inaccessible. A larger number of public clonotypes was shared among persistent patients (approximately 3,000) than among newly diagnosed patients (around 880). The authors noted that the small sample size was a limitation that may lower accuracy. Sequencing and analysis were restricted to the TCR beta chain.

As to this clonotype: The antigen this receptor binds is unknown. Base qualities are missing; no much larger clone stands one base away.

This specimen's time point label, interpreted: persistent/refractory GD, antithyroid drugs over 5 years with positive TRAb. For both TCR sequencing and RNA sequencing, RNA was extracted from PBMCs in TRIzol. The diagnosis of Graves' disease followed American Thyroid Association guidelines. Recruitment of patients was carried out at an endocrinology department in Xi'an, China. Each patient gave approximately 9 milliliters of peripheral blood, collected in an EDTA anticoagulant tube. Ficoll Paque Plus density gradient separation was used to isolate PBMCs, and no additional T cell sorting was done. An Agilent 2100 Bioanalyzer and agarose gel were used to assess RNA quality, and a NanoDrop 2000 was used to measure RNA concentration. Relative to germline, V is 1 base shorter and J is 2 bases shorter, with 18 bases between their ends. The cysteine opens and the phenylalanine closes a CDR3 of 17 amino acids. Kept here is only the CDR3 DNA, which spans 51 bases and is read in frame from base 1. Per the germline V gene, LGHNA is the CDR1 and YNFKEQ is the CDR2.

The library relied on multiplex PCR. TCRdb names Illumina HiSeq 4000 as the instrument used. TCR beta libraries were built with iRepertoire HTBI primers and Arm-PCR amplification of CDR3 regions. PCR products were gel purified before sequencing. The paper's data handling went like this. Gene usage analysis of CDR3 amino acid clonotypes used the approximately 56 TRBV and about 15 TRBJ segments found across samples. COPE and FqMerger were used to merge filtered high-quality paired reads into contigs. BLAST was used to align contigs to IMGT TRBV, TRBD and TRBJ reference genes, and CDR3 was defined according to IMGT. Clonotypes above 0.1% frequency were classified as highly expanded clones. Repertoire diversity was measured by Shannon entropy, and V-J evenness by the Gini coefficient. A clonotype was considered public if more than one individual shared it. Clones were called with MiXCR by TCRdb after fastp trimmed the public reads at Q25, and only in-frame beta chains were retained. Each entry is one CDR3 protein sequence, shown with its most common DNA and genes. V and J calls and clone size were set by TCRdb, not the authors. For this sample the table gives about 340,000 distinct CDR3 sequences, of which about 19% were detected only once. Together, the top ten hold 25% to 30% of the sample.

The chain couples TRBV4-2 to TRBJ2-7; possibly the D gene is TRBD1, per 6 matching bases. Here the sequenced sample was peripheral blood mononuclear cells (PBMCs), taken when the disease was refractory, from a patient treated with antithyroid drugs. This clonotype was obtained from a female donor with Graves disease. CDR3 protein: CASSQVPYREMTYEQYF. The bases read TGTGCCAGCAGCCAAGTACCGTACAGGGAAATGACCTACGAGCAGTACTTC.